These 24 T cell receptor beta chains originate from one sample sequenced in a study of Graves' ophthalmopathy and Graves' hyperthyroidism. The TCR beta CDR3 regions underwent amplification from RNA transcripts. An opening RT-PCR round employed HTBI primers and preceded a second-round multiplex PCR. TCRdb independently ran MiXCR on the multiplex PCR reads; one entry per CDR3 protein. Among about 640,000 distinct CDR3 sequences listed, over 40% were seen once. Source material: peripheral blood. These receptors were collected from an adult man with Graves' ophthalmopathy.

This clonotype was found many times. The chain carries TRBV11-2 and TRBJ1-2; D might be TRBD1 (6 bases). The CDR3 is 13 residues long. Germline loops: CDR1 SGHAT, CDR2 FQNNGV. V was cut by 5 bases and J by 7 bases, with 14 bases left in between. The DNA of the CDR3 is TGTGCCAGCAGCCTCCAGGGGATAGGTGGCTACACCTTC. Translating gives CASSLQGIGGYTF.

This rearrangement joins TRBV19 to TRBJ1-2; D is ambiguous. Germline V gene lookup returns CDR1 LNHDA and CDR2 SQIVND (reference sequence). There are 13 residues in the CDR3. V gave up 1 base and J gave up 6 bases, with 9 bases separating them. The DNA for the CDR3 is TGTGCCAGTAGTATAGGAGGGAAGGATGGCTACACCTTC. Translated, it gives CASSIGGKDGYTF.

This sequence joins TRBV3-1 and TRBJ2-2; possible D gene TRBD2, 6 bases. Germline lookup yields CDR1 LGHDT and CDR2 YNNKEL (reference sequence). This CDR3 spans 12 amino acids. V lost 1 base and J 9 bases, leaving 6 bases between the germline ends. The CDR3: CASSQGGRELFF. The CDR3 coding sequence is TGTGCCAGCAGCCAAGGCGGGAGGGAGCTGTTTTTT.

The table lists this clonotype with a few counts. V gene TRBV10-3 combines with J gene TRBJ2-5; TRBD1 might be the D (7 bases). The CDR3 contains 22 residues. The V gene's germline CDR1 is ENHRY and CDR2 SYGVKD. Trimming stripped 6 bases from V and 1 base from J, with 36 bases between. The CDR3 DNA sequence: TGTGCCATCAGCCCCCCAACCGGGACAGCTACGACGCGGGGTCAAATCCAAGAGACCCAGTACTTC. Translated, it gives CAISPPTGTATTRGQIQETQYF.

Note on this clonotype: A much bigger clone sits one base away, suggesting this may be a read error. This sequence joins TRBV5-1 and TRBJ1-5; TRBD1 matches 7 bases. This CDR3 region has 15 residues. After removal of 1 base from V and 4 bases from J, the junction contained 5 bases not matched to a gene. The V gene's germline CDR1 is SGHRS and CDR2 YFSETQ. The CDR3 DNA sequence: TGCGCCAGCAGCTTGACGACAGGGATAAATCAGCCCCAGCATTTT. It is translated as CASSLTTGINQPQHF.

This clonotype appeared many times. The V gene is TRBV20-1, the J gene TRBJ2-7; 9 nucleotides match TRBD2. Germline V gives CDR1 DFQATT, CDR2 SNEGSKA (reference sequence). The CDR3 has 15 residues. Trimming took 6 bases from V and 0 from J; bases not matched to a gene: 9. For the CDR3, the DNA is TGCAGTGCCCCCCGCGGGGGGGGAAGCTCCTACGAGCAGTACTTC. Translated, it gives CSAPRGGGSSYEQYF.

This clonotype was counted at least ten times. CDR3 in DNA: TGTGCTAGTGGTTTGGGAGGAGATGGCTACACCTTC. It codes for CASGLGGDGYTF. The chain joins TRBV12-5 to TRBJ1-2; D unclear. Germline lookup yields CDR1 LGHNT and CDR2 FRNRAP. The CDR3 runs to 12 residues. Trimming cost V 1 base and J 6 bases, with 6 bases left between them.

The rearrangement uses TRBV10-3 and TRBJ1-4; unclear D gene. This CDR3 comprises 11 residues. Germline V CDR1 and CDR2: ENHRY, SYGVKD. Trimming removed 3 bases from V and 11 bases from J, with 7 bases in between. The CDR3 sequence is CAISEARKLFF. The CDR3 nucleotides are TGTGCCATCAGTGAAGCGCGGAAACTGTTTTTT.

This clonotype was detected ten times or more. This rearrangement joins TRBV7-8 to TRBJ2-5; 9 nucleotides match TRBD2. Germline CDR1 is SGHVS and CDR2 is FQNEAQ. Trimming took 5 bases from V and 5 from J; bases not matched to a gene: 9. The CDR3 contains 15 residues. For the CDR3, the DNA is TGTGCCAGCAGCGGGCGGGGGGGGTCGGAGGAGACCCAGTACTTC. Encoded protein: CASSGRGGSEETQYF. Supplemented by reference TRBV7-8 and TRBJ2-5, the full variable domain reads GAGVSQSPRYKVAKRGQDVALRCDPISGHVSLFWYQQALGQGPEFLTYFQNEAQLDKSGLPSDRFFAERPEGSVSTLKIQRTQQEDSAVYLCASSGRGGSEETQYFGPGTRLLVL.

The gene calls are TRBV10-3 and TRBJ2-7; TRBD1 agrees at 7 bases. The CDR3 is made up of 13 amino acids. V lost 7 bases to trimming and J lost 5 bases; unmatched junction nucleotides: 8. Germline CDR1 reads ENHRY; CDR2 reads SYGVKD. In DNA form, the CDR3 reads TGTGCCATCATAACAGGGGCGCGTGACGAGCAGTACTTC. It yields the protein CAIITGARDEQYF.

The J gene is TRBJ1-5, the V gene TRBV2; 7 nucleotides line up with TRBD1. The trim removed 6 bases at V and 1 base at J, leaving 18 bases unmatched. The CDR3 has 19 residues. The germline V gene has CDR1 SNHLY and CDR2 FYNNEI. The chain's CDR3 is CASRPQQGRGARSNQPQHF. The CDR3 nucleotides are TGTGCCAGCAGGCCACAACAGGGGAGAGGGGCAAGAAGCAATCAGCCCCAGCATTTT.

Notes on this clonotype: This sequence may be a read error, since a much larger clone differs from it by one base. The genes are TRBV5-1 and TRBJ1-1; no definite D call. The CDR3 has 15 residues. The germline V gene encodes CDR1 SGHRS and CDR2 YFSETQ. The CDR3 reads CASSLGLRPNTEASF. The CDR3 bases are TGCGCCAGCAGCTTGGGCTTGAGGCCGAACACTGAAGCTTCCTTT.

This clonotype was seen at least ten times. The V and J genes are TRBV9 and TRBJ1-2, with 7 bases identical to TRBD1. V trimming: 0 bases; J trimming: 7 bases; junction bases outside the gene matches: 3. The CDR3 sequence is 13 residues long. Germline CDR1 and CDR2: SGDLS and YYNGEE. CDR3 nucleotide sequence: TGTGCCAGCAGCGTAGAGGGACAGCCTGGCTACACCTTC. This sequence encodes CASSVEGQPGYTF.

The rearrangement uses TRBV7-2 and TRBJ1-2; 8 bases align to TRBD1. V gave up 5 bases and J gave up 7 bases; unmatched junction bases: 12. Germline-derived CDR1 and CDR2 are SGHTA and FQGNSA. The CDR3 consists of 15 residues. The CDR3 DNA reads TGTGCCAGCAGCCAAGAAGGGCAGGGGGCAAGTGGCTACACCTTC. Translating it yields CASSQEGQGASGYTF.

The chain combines TRBV10-3 with TRBJ2-7; possibly TRBD2 for D (5 bases). The V end was cut by 0 bases, the J end by 0 bases, with 12 bases between. Germline loops: CDR1 ENHRY, CDR2 SYGVKD. The CDR3 consists of 16 residues. The CDR3 loop is CAISESKSGGSYEQYF. The CDR3 region has the DNA TGTGCCATCAGTGAGTCTAAGAGCGGTGGCTCCTACGAGCAGTACTTC.

About this clonotype itself: Just one base apart from a much larger clone, this may be a read error. Without the conserved terminal phenylalanine or tryptophan, this CDR3 likely stems from a read error. V is TRBV19 and J is TRBJ2-6; D call uncertain. CDR3 size: 15 residues. Deletions cut 7 bases from V and 0 bases from J, with 10 bases between. Germline CDR1 and CDR2: LNHDA and SQIVND (reference sequence). The CDR3 DNA reads TGTGCCAGTAAACCGGACCTCTCTGGGGCCAACGTCCTGACTCTC. Its protein product is CASKPDLSGANVLTL.

Only a few counts were recorded for this clonotype. J is TRBJ1-2 and V is TRBV4-1, with a weak D call TRBD1 (6 bases). The CDR3 sequence is 15 residues long. The V end lost 0 bases, the J end lost 5 bases, and 13 bases lay between the germline ends. Per the germline V gene, CDR1 is MGHRA and CDR2 is YSYEKL. As DNA, the CDR3 is TGCGCCAGCAGCCAAGATGAGGGGGGGAGTTATGGCTACACCTTC. This translates into CASSQDEGGSYGYTF.

The V call is TRBV4-1, the J call TRBJ1-5; D remains unclear. CDR1 is MGHRA and CDR2 is YSYEKL in the germline V gene. Between the trimmed V and J ends, which lost 3 bases and 2 bases, there was a span of 14 bases. The CDR3 contains 16 residues. The CDR3 coding sequence is TGCGCCAGCAGCCAGACCCCGGGAGACGGCAATCAGCCCCAGCATTTT. This sequence encodes CASSQTPGDGNQPQHF.

Worth noting for this clonotype: This may be a read error, as it is one base from a much larger clone. The genes are TRBV24-1 and TRBJ2-7, with D maybe TRBD2 (6 bases). This CDR3 is built from 16 residues. Germline loops: CDR1 KGHDR, CDR2 SFDVKD. The V and J ends lost 1 base and 3 bases respectively, with 15 bases between them. Written as DNA, the CDR3 is TGTGCCACCAGTGATTTCAACCAGGGAGGCGGCTACGAGCAGTACTTC. Translated: CATSDFNQGGGYEQYF.

This clonotype was seen just once. The CDR3 loop is CASSPDRLGSQETQYF. CDR3 bases: TGTGCCAGTAGCCCGGACAGACTGGGAAGCCAAGAGACCCAGTACTTC. The rearrangement links TRBV7-8 to TRBJ2-5; perhaps TRBD1 as D (6 bases). Per germline, CDR1 SGHVS and CDR2 FQNEAQ. Trimming took off 9 bases at V and 1 base at J, with 21 bases between the two ends. The CDR3 loop spans 16 amino acids. Full variable domain (rest looked up from reference TRBV7-8 and TRBJ2-5): GAGVSQSPRYKVAKRGQDVALRCDPISGHVSLFWYQQALGQGPEFLTYFQNEAQLDKSGLPSDRFFAERPEGSVSTLKIQRTQQEDSAVYLCASSPDRLGSQETQYFGPGTRLLVL.

Ten or more counts support this clonotype. This chain uses TRBV6-5 with TRBJ1-4; 7 nucleotides match TRBD1. J was trimmed by 8 bases and V by 6 bases; bases with no gene match: 6. Germline V gene lookup returns CDR1 MNHEY and CDR2 SVGAGI. The CDR3 runs 13 residues. CDR3 amino acids: CASRSGTDEKLFF. CDR3 sequence (DNA): TGTGCCAGCAGATCCGGGACAGACGAAAAACTGTTTTTT.

On this clonotype: Its ends do not fully match the called genes, so a read error is possible. The rearrangement uses TRBV7-2 and TRBJ2-7; D unclear. Germline CDR1 reads SGHTA; CDR2 reads FQGNSA. The length of the CDR3 is 12 residues. The CDR3 DNA is TGTGCCAGCGGCTTGGGGTTCTACGAGCAGTACTTC. Its protein is CASGLGFYEQYF.

This clonotype was seen many times. This sequence joins TRBV10-3 and TRBJ2-5, with D perhaps being TRBD1 or TRBD2 (5 bases each). CDR3 size: 13 residues. In germline, CDR1 is ENHRY, CDR2 SYGVKD. Trimming took 6 bases from V and 3 from J, leaving 11 bases between them. Here the CDR3 reads CAISGTEKETQYF. Here the CDR3 DNA reads TGTGCCATCAGCGGGACGGAGAAAGAGACCCAGTACTTC.

This clonotype was seen repeatedly, ten times or more. The genes are TRBV12-3 or TRBV12-4 and TRBJ1-1; D may be TRBD1 (6 bases). The CDR3 runs to 13 residues. The V end lost 5 bases, the J end lost 1 base, and 8 bases lay between the germline ends. CDR3 amino acids: CASSPGENTEAFF. The CDR3 DNA reads as TGTGCCAGCAGTCCAGGGGAGAACACTGAAGCTTTCTTT.